The 13 T cell receptor beta chains presented below share a single source sample, sequenced in a study of cytomegalovirus exposure and HLA in healthy donors (TCRdb year 2017). The library was produced with the immunoSEQ multiplex PCR assay. TCRdb holds this immuneACCESS table with in-frame rearrangements only. Some clones are missing; in checked studies, unresolved V genes explain under half, and the rest has no known cause. The sample data list almost 75,000 clones, and around four fifths of these were observed just once. The ten top clones hold 2.5% to 3% of the sample. Material for sequencing was PBMCs. The receptors come from a man between 25 and 39 years old in good health and CMV-seronegative.

This clone turned up a few times. The genes are TRBV4-1 and TRBJ1-1; no reliable D call. Germline CDR1 and CDR2: MGHRA and YSYEKL. The CDR3 covers 12 residues. The V end was cut by 3 bases, the J end by 13 bases, with 15 bases between. In nucleotides, the CDR3 is TGCGCCAGCAGCCAGCGCCCCTTTAAAAGTTTCTTT. This gives the protein CASSQRPFKSFF.

The chain couples TRBV18 to TRBJ1-2, with D perhaps TRBD1 (6 bases). Germline CDR1 KGHSH, CDR2 LQKENI. The CDR3 spans 14 residues. Trimming stripped 2 bases from V and 3 bases from J, with 10 bases between. The CDR3 nucleotides are TGTGCCAGCTCACCAGGGGGGGGCTACTATGGCTACACCTTC. It codes for CASSPGGGYYGYTF.

The rearrangement joins TRBV5-1 to TRBJ1-1; TRBD1 aligns across 8 bases. Losses at the gene ends were 4 bases for V and 5 bases for J; bases not matched to a gene: 7. This CDR3 is built from 14 residues. CDR1 is SGHRS, CDR2 YFSETQ, per germline. CDR3 bases: TGCGCCAGCAGCATGGACAGGGCGAGTACTGAAGCTTTCTTT. It codes for CASSMDRASTEAFF.

The genes are TRBV7-9 and TRBJ1-3; no clear D. This CDR3 region has 13 residues. Trimming took 5 bases from V and 2 from J, leaving 7 bases between them. Germline CDR1 and CDR2: SEHNR and FQNEAQ (reference sequence). CDR3 protein: CASSLGPGNTIYF. CDR3 bases: TGTGCCAGCAGCCTGGGCCCTGGAAACACCATATATTTT.

V gene TRBV10-1 combines with J gene TRBJ1-4; D possibly corresponds to TRBD1 (6 bases). The CDR3 has 17 amino acids. Germline values: CDR1 WNHNN, CDR2 SYGVQD (reference sequence). The ends were cut back, 3 bases at V and 3 bases at J, with 17 bases in the middle. CDR3 amino acids: CASSEAGGCPPNEKLFF. The CDR3 region has the DNA TGCGCCAGCAGTGAAGCGGGGGGCTGTCCTCCTAATGAAAAACTGTTTTTT.

This sequence joins TRBV11-2 and TRBJ2-2, with D tentatively TRBD2 (6 bases). Germline V gene lookup returns CDR1 SGHAT and CDR2 FQNNGV. Trimming took off 8 bases at V and 7 bases at J, with 20 bases between the two ends. CDR3 length equals 15 residues. The CDR3 protein is CASSPVAANFGELFF. In nucleotides, the CDR3 is TGTGCCAGCTCCCCGGTAGCGGCCAACTTCGGGGAGCTGTTTTTT.

In this sample, this clone turned up a few times. The rearrangement links TRBV11-2 to TRBJ2-5; tentatively, D is TRBD2 (6 bases). This CDR3 has 16 amino acids. Germline V gene lookup returns CDR1 SGHAT and CDR2 FQNNGV. V lost 1 base, J lost 5 bases, and 17 bases lay in between. The CDR3 DNA sequence: TGTGCCAGCAGCTTAGTTTATAGCGGCGGGCGTGAGACCCAGTACTTC. Translating it yields CASSLVYSGGRETQYF.

The V gene is TRBV5-6, the J gene TRBJ2-1; the match to TRBD2 covers 14 bases. Germline V gene data show CDR1 as SGHDT and CDR2 as YYEEEE. The CDR3 is 15 residues long. V shed 4 bases, J shed 10 bases, and the junction held 7 bases outside the gene matches. CDR3 residues: CASSRGLAGVGEQFF. The CDR3 region has the DNA TGTGCCAGCAGCCGGGGACTAGCGGGAGTCGGGGAGCAGTTCTTC.

The rearrangement joins TRBV29-1 to TRBJ2-2; TRBD1 agrees at 9 bases. J was trimmed by 7 bases and V by 6 bases; bases with no gene match: 6. Germline V gene data show CDR1 as SQVTM and CDR2 as ANQGSEA. The CDR3 covers 13 residues. This CDR3 reads CSVNRGRVGELFF. For the CDR3, the DNA is TGCAGCGTCAACAGGGGGCGCGTCGGGGAGCTGTTTTTT.

The J gene is TRBJ1-4, the V gene TRBV7-2; D is possibly TRBD1 (5 bases). CDR1 and CDR2 (germline): SGHTA, FQGNSA. This CDR3 has 14 residues. The germline V and J ends were trimmed by 2 bases and 7 bases, with 11 bases remaining between them. The CDR3 sequence: CASSLQGAGEKLFF. The CDR3 DNA follows: TGTGCCAGCAGCTTACAGGGAGCGGGTGAAAAACTGTTTTTT.

V is TRBV10-3 and J is TRBJ2-5; no clear D. CDR1 is ENHRY and CDR2 is SYGVKD in the germline V gene. Trimming stripped 8 bases from V and 2 bases from J, with 9 bases between. The CDR3 consists of 12 residues. Here the CDR3 reads CAIGGEQETQYF. In nucleotides, the CDR3 is TGTGCCATCGGTGGAGAGCAAGAGACCCAGTACTTC.

The CDR3 coding sequence is TGTGCCAGCAGCGGACAGGGAGCTAACTATGGCTACACCTTC. Protein: CASSGQGANYGYTF. The chain is built from TRBV7-9 and TRBJ1-2, with 8 bases lining up with TRBD1. There are 14 residues in the CDR3. The V and J ends lost 5 bases and 0 bases, in that order; junction bases with no gene match: 2. CDR1 is SEHNR and CDR2 is FQNEAQ in the germline V gene (reference sequence). Using reference TRBV7-9 and TRBJ1-2 for the parts outside the CDR3, the full variable domain is DTGVSQNPRHKITKRGQNVTFRCDPISEHNRLYWYRQTLGQGPEFLTYFQNEAQLEKSRLLSDRFSAERPKGSFSTLEIQRTEQGDSAMYLCASSGQGANYGYTFGSGTRLTVV.

This chain joins TRBV12-5 and TRBJ2-7, with 12 positions matching TRBD2. Germline trimming cut 6 bases from V and 4 bases from J; bases unmatched to any gene: 7. This CDR3 spans 15 amino acids. CDR1 and CDR2 from the germline V gene are LGHNT and FRNRAP. The CDR3: CASGLAGGPRYEQYV. The CDR3 DNA reads as TGTGCTAGTGGCCTAGCGGGAGGGCCAAGATACGAGCAGTACGTC.